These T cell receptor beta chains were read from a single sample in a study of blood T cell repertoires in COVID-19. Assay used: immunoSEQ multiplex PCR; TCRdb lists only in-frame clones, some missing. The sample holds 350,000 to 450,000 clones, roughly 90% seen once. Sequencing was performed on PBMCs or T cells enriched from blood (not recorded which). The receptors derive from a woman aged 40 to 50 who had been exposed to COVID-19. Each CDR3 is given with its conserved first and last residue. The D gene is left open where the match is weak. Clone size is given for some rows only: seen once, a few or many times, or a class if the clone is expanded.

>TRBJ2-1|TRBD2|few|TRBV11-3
CASSPTSGLPEQFF
TGTGCCAGCAGCCCAACTAGCGGGCTCCCTGAGCAGTTCTTC
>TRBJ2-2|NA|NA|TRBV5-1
CASSFRSAGELFF
TGCGCCAGCAGCTTTAGGAGTGCCGGGGAGCTGTTTTTT
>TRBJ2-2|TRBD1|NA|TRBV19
CASKPYRQGLNTGELFF
TGTGCCAGTAAACCCTATCGACAGGGCCTGAACACCGGGGAGCTGTTTTTT
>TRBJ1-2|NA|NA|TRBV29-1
CSAKDGGGYTF
TGCAGCGCTAAGGACGGAGGTGGCTACACCTTC
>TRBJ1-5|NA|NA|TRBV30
CAWREDRNSQPQHF
TGTGCCTGGAGAGAAGACAGGAACAGTCAGCCCCAGCATTTT
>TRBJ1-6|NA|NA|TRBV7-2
CASRNQGFISPLHF
TGTGCCAGCAGGAACCAGGGGTTTATTTCACCCCTCCACTTT
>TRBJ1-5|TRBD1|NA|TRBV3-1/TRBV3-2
CASSLGTAVSNQPQHF
TGTGCCAGCAGCCTCGGGACAGCCGTTAGCAATCAGCCCCAGCATTTT
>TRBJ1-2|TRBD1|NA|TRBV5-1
CASSSAGQRGNGYTF
TGCGCCAGCAGCTCGGCGGGACAGCGCGGGAATGGCTACACCTTC
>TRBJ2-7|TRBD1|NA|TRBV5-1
CASSLGTGGFYEQYF
TGCGCCAGCAGCTTGGGGACAGGGGGTTTCTACGAGCAGTACTTC
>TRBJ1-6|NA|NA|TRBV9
CASSVGRGSDSPLHF
TGTGCCAGCAGCGTAGGGCGAGGTTCTGATTCACCCCTCCACTTT
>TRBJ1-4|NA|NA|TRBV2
CASSENSPNEKLFF
TGTGCCAGCAGTGAAAACAGTCCTAATGAAAAACTGTTTTTT
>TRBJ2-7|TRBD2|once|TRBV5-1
CASSPSGGAAEQYF
TGCGCCAGCAGCCCTAGCGGGGGGGCTGCCGAGCAGTACTTC
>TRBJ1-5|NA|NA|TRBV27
CASSLRGSSQAQHF
TGTGCCAGCAGTTTACGGGGGTCCTCTCAGGCCCAGCATTTT
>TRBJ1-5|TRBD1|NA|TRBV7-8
CASSLVAGQGANQPQHF
TGTGCCAGCAGCTTAGTCGCGGGACAGGGGGCCAATCAGCCCCAGCATTTT
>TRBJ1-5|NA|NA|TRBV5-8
CASSWPNQPQHF
TGTGCCAGCAGCTGGCCCAATCAGCCCCAGCATTTT
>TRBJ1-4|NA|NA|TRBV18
CASSLRQRTTNEKLFF
TGTGCCAGCTCGCTTAGACAGAGAACAACTAATGAAAAACTGTTTTTT
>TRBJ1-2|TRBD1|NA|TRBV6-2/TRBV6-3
CASSRDRGRNGYTF
TGTGCCAGCAGCCGGGACAGGGGGCGTAATGGCTACACCTTC
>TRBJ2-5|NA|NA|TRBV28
CASQAPGVETQYF
TGTGCCAGCCAAGCCCCAGGGGTGGAGACCCAGTACTTC
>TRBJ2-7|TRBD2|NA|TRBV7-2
CASSLGPSGRLGEQYF
TGTGCCAGCAGCTTAGGACCCAGCGGGAGACTCGGCGAGCAGTACTTC
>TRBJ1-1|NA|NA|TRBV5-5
CASTLGPGQNTEAFF
TGTGCCAGCACCTTGGGTCCAGGGCAAAACACTGAAGCTTTCTTT
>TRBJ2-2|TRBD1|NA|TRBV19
CASSIAGDRGTSLNTGELFF
TGTGCCAGTAGTATAGCGGGGGACAGGGGAACCTCTCTAAACACCGGGGAGCTGTTTTTT
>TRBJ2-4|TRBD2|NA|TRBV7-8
CASSPQAGGTTTWNIQYF
TGTGCCAGCAGCCCCCAGGCGGGAGGGACCACAACCTGGAACATTCAGTACTTC
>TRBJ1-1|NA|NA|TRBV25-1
CASALTQGGTEAFF
TGTGCCAGCGCCTTAACCCAGGGTGGCACTGAAGCTTTCTTT
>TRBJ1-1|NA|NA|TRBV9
CASSPGLNTEAFF
TGTGCCAGCAGCCCCGGACTCAACACTGAAGCTTTCTTT
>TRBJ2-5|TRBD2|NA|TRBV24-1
CATSEASGGALETQYF
TGTGCCACCAGTGAGGCTAGCGGGGGGGCCCTCGAGACCCAGTACTTC
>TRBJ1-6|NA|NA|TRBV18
CASSPARDSPLHF
TGTGCCAGCTCACCAGCCCGGGATTCACCCCTCCACTTT
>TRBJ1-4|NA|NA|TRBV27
CASKPQGYLNEKLFF
TGTGCCAGCAAGCCCCAGGGTTACCTTAATGAAAAACTGTTTTTT
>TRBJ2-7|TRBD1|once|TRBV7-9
CASSLPQGAYEQYF
TGTGCCAGCAGCTTACCCCAGGGGGCCTACGAGCAGTACTTC
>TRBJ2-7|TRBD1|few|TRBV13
CASSSSARTGGYEQYF
TGTGCCAGCAGCTCCTCGGCCAGGACAGGGGGCTACGAGCAGTACTTC
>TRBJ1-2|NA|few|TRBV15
CATSRDSRGYTF
TGTGCCACCAGCAGAGATAGCCGTGGCTACACCTTC
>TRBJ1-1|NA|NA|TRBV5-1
CASSPAGKRAEAFF
TGCGCCAGCAGCCCAGCGGGTAAGAGGGCTGAAGCTTTCTTT
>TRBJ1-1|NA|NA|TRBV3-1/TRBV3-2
CASSQVGGRGNTEAFF
TGTGCCAGCAGCCAAGTCGGGGGACGGGGTAACACTGAAGCTTTCTTT
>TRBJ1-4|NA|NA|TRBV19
CASSIGSRGDEKLFF
TGTGCCAGTAGTATTGGGTCGAGAGGCGATGAAAAACTGTTTTTT
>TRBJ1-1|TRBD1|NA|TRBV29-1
CSVGPGGGRAFF
TGCAGCGTTGGGCCAGGGGGCGGCAGGGCTTTCTTT
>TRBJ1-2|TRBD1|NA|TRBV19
CASSSSTTGRGYTF
TGTGCCAGTAGTTCCTCAACGACAGGGCGTGGCTACACCTTC
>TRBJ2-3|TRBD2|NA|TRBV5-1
CASSLGPSGRTDTQYF
TGCGCCAGCAGCTTGGGGCCTAGCGGTCGCACAGATACGCAGTATTTT
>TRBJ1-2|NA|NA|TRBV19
CASSIKAGRVNGYTF
TGTGCCAGTAGTATAAAGGCAGGGAGGGTTAATGGCTACACCTTC
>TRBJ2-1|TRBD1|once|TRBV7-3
CASSPTTGTGYNEQFF
TGTGCCAGCAGCCCGACTACCGGGACAGGGTACAATGAGCAGTTCTTC
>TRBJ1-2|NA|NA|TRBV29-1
CSVDGVTGYTF
TGCAGCGTTGACGGGGTTACTGGCTACACCTTC
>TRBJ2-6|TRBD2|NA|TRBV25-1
CASSDWGGSGANVLTF
TGTGCCAGCAGTGACTGGGGGGGCTCTGGGGCCAACGTCCTGACTTTC
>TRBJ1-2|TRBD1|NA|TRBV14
CASSQPTGLYGYTF
TGTGCCAGCAGCCAACCGACAGGGTTGTATGGCTACACCTTC
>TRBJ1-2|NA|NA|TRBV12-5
CASGYDSNYGYTF
TGTGCTAGTGGATACGACAGCAACTATGGCTACACCTTC
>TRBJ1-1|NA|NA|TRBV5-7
CASSLEEEGEAFF
TGTGCCAGCAGCTTGGAGGAGGAGGGTGAAGCTTTCTTT
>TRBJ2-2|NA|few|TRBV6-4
CASRSGQNTGELFF
TGTGCCAGCAGATCGGGACAGAACACCGGGGAGCTGTTTTTT
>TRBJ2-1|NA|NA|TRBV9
CASSPRVGHNEQFF
TGTGCCAGCAGCCCCCGGGTCGGTCACAATGAGCAGTTCTTC
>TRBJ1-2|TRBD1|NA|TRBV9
CASSEGQGTYGYTF
TGTGCCAGCAGCGAAGGACAGGGTACCTATGGCTACACCTTC
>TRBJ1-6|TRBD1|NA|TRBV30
CAWGTGAGSPLHF
TGTGCCTGGGGAACAGGGGCCGGATCACCCCTCCACTTT
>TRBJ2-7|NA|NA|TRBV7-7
CASSLTADYEQYF
TGTGCTAGCAGCTTGACGGCGGACTACGAGCAGTACTTC
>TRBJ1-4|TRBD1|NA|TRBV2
CASSDGDRGEKKLFF
TGTGCCAGCAGTGACGGGGACAGGGGGGAAAAAAAACTGTTTTTT
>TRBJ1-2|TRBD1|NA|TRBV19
CASSDSGQGRYGYTF
TGTGCCAGTAGCGATTCGGGACAGGGAAGGTATGGCTACACCTTC
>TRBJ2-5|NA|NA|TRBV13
CASSQTRGSQYF
TGTGCCAGCAGCCAGACCCGGGGGAGCCAGTACTTC
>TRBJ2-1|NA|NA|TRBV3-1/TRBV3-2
CASSQRRGTYNEQFF
TGTGCCAGCAGCCAAAGACGGGGAACCTACAATGAGCAGTTCTTC
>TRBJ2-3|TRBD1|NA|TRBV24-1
CATSVRTSGTEVTDTQYF
TGTGCCACCAGTGTCCGGACTTCCGGGACAGAAGTCACAGATACGCAGTATTTT
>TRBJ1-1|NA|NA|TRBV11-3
CASSQTGTVTEAFF
TGTGCCAGCAGCCAAACAGGGACCGTGACTGAAGCTTTCTTT
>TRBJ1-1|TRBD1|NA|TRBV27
CASSRRLQGAGEAFF
TGTGCCAGCAGTCGACGCTTGCAGGGGGCGGGTGAAGCTTTCTTT
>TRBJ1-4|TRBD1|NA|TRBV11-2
CASSFTGGEKLFF
TGTGCCAGCAGCTTCACAGGGGGTGAAAAACTGTTTTTT
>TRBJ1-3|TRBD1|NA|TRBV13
CASSMQGAGNTIYF
TGTGCCAGCAGCATGCAGGGGGCAGGAAACACCATATATTTT
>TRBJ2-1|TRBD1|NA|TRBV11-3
CASTLPPTGINEQFF
TGTGCCAGTACCCTTCCCCCGACAGGGATCAATGAGCAGTTCTTC
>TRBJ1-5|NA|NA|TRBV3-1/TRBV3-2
CASPPIRGQPQHF
TGTGCCAGCCCCCCTATCCGGGGGCAGCCCCAGCATTTT
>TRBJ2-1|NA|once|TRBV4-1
CASSTRQFNEQFF
TGCGCCAGCAGCACTCGACAGTTCAATGAGCAGTTCTTC